These 32 T cell receptor beta chains were sequenced from one sample in a study of CXCR3-negative and CXCR3-positive naive CD8 T cells. Their antigens are not known. Libraries of TRB cDNA were made by 5' RACE and carried UMIs. TCRdb reworked the 5' RACE reads into one entry per CDR3 protein, no DNA. This listing includes 55,000 to 75,000 distinct CDR3 sequences. Broader study findings: Against CXCR3-negative naive cells, CXCR3-positive naive cells showed more hydrophobic TRB CDR3s.

Sample: naive CXCR3+ CD8+ T cells from blood. Subset specified: CD45RO-CCR7+CD27+CD95- naive CD8+ T cells expressing CXCR3 (TNR3+). The receptor set was obtained from a human donor in good health. Some clones in this sample may be carry-over from other donors' samples.

The CDR3 loop is CASSVGSGGYNEQFF. The V and J genes are TRBV9 and TRBJ2-1; TCRdb's D call of TRBD2 is untestable without DNA. Germline CDR1 and CDR2: SGDLS and YYNGEE. The length of the CDR3 is 15 residues. The entire variable domain, with the rest obtained from reference TRBV9 and TRBJ2-1, is as follows: DSGVTQTPKHLITATGQRVTLRCSPRSGDLSVYWYQQSLDQGLQFLIQYYNGEERAKGNILERFSAQQFPDLHSELNLSSLELGDSALYFCASSVGSGGYNEQFFGPGTRLTVL.

The chain combines TRBV6-2 or TRBV6-3 with TRBJ1-1; TCRdb indicates TRBD1, and absent DNA this call remains unverified. Germline CDR1 and CDR2: MNHEY and SVGEGT. The CDR3 has 15 residues. CDR3 sequence reads: CASSYSGGGGTEAFF.

This rearrangement joins TRBV6-6 to TRBJ2-1; checking the TCRdb D call of TRBD1 is not possible without DNA. Per the germline V gene, CDR1 is MNHNY and CDR2 is SVGAGI (reference sequence). CDR3 length: 14 amino acids. The CDR3 here is CASSYSGQLNEQFF.

This chain connects TRBV6-5 to TRBJ2-1; TCRdb names TRBD1, which stays unverified in the absence of DNA. Germline lookup yields CDR1 MNHEY and CDR2 SVGAGI. This CDR3 has 16 residues. This chain's CDR3 is CASSYSSGGTYNEQFF.

The chain couples TRBV29-1 to TRBJ2-1. The CDR3 has 12 amino acids. Germline-derived CDR1 and CDR2 are SQVTM and ANQGSEA. CDR3 sequence reads: CSVEGQNHEQFF.

The J gene is TRBJ2-7, the V gene TRBV6-2 or TRBV6-3; TCRdb's D call of TRBD2 is untestable without DNA. Per the germline V gene, CDR1 is MNHEY and CDR2 is SVGEGT. The CDR3 is made up of 16 amino acids. The CDR3 protein is CASSPVRLAGSYEQYF.

The chain employs TRBV6-5 and TRBJ2-5. The V gene's germline CDR1 is MNHEY and CDR2 SVGAGI. The CDR3 has 13 amino acids. This CDR3 is CASASEFGETQYF.

The chain joins TRBV14 to TRBJ2-2; checking the TCRdb D call of TRBD1 is not possible without DNA. The CDR3 consists of 16 residues. Germline assignment: CDR1 SGHDN and CDR2 FVKESK. The CDR3 sequence is CASSQDRPRNTGELFF.

The chain recombines TRBV5-1 with TRBJ2-7; the D call from TCRdb, TRBD2, cannot be confirmed without DNA. The length of the CDR3 is 15 residues. Germline values: CDR1 SGHRS, CDR2 YFSETQ. The CDR3 loop is CASTGGNREPYEQYF.

This CDR3 reads CASSHGLQSSYNEQFF. The rearrangement links TRBV6-6 to TRBJ2-1; there is no DNA to check the TCRdb D call of TRBD2. The V gene's germline CDR1 is MNHNY and CDR2 SVGAGI (reference sequence). The CDR3 length is 16 residues.

V is TRBV6-2 or TRBV6-3 and J is TRBJ2-5; without DNA, the TCRdb call of TRBD1 cannot be checked. Germline CDR1 is MNHEY and CDR2 is SVGEGT. This CDR3 spans 15 amino acids. Here the CDR3 reads CASSLQLGGLGTQYF.

The chain links TRBV20-1 to TRBJ2-1; TCRdb indicates TRBD2, and absent DNA this call remains unverified. From germline, CDR1 is DFQATT and CDR2 SNEGSKA (reference sequence). This CDR3 has 14 amino acids. CDR3 sequence: CSARARDYYNEQFF.

The rearrangement uses TRBV10-2 and TRBJ2-2; the D call of TRBD2 rests on TCRdb alone, since no DNA is present to check it. The CDR3 is 15 amino acids. Per the germline V gene, CDR1 is WSHSY and CDR2 is SAAADI. The CDR3 region is CASSTSETNTGELFF.

This rearrangement joins TRBV28 to TRBJ2-7; there is no DNA to check the TCRdb D call of TRBD1. CDR3 length: 16 residues. CDR1 is MDHEN and CDR2 is SYDVKM in the germline V gene. CDR3 region: CASSPLLTATYYEQYF.

The chain uses TRBV5-1 and TRBJ2-3; TCRdb's D gene call, TRBD1, goes unchecked for lack of DNA. Germline CDR1 reads SGHRS; CDR2 reads YFSETQ. This CDR3 is 15 amino acids long. CDR3 in amino acids: CASSLEGSRTDTQYF.

The chain couples TRBV29-1 to TRBJ1-6; lacking DNA, the TRBD1 call made by TCRdb goes unchecked. Germline loops: CDR1 SQVTM, CDR2 ANQGSEA. CDR3 length: 14 amino acids. CDR3 sequence reads: CSYTPGQYNSPLHF.

The rearrangement uses TRBV7-9 and TRBJ2-2; lacking DNA, the TRBD1 call made by TCRdb goes unchecked. CDR3 length: 15 amino acids. Germline V lookup: CDR1 SEHNR, CDR2 FQNEAQ (reference sequence). The CDR3 loop reads CASIQRQAVAGELFF.

The gene calls are TRBV7-8 and TRBJ1-1; TCRdb's D call of TRBD1 is untestable without DNA. The CDR3 is 15 amino acids. CDR1 is SGHVS, CDR2 FQNEAQ, per germline. The CDR3 sequence: CASSLLGGTDTEAFF. Full variable domain (rest looked up from reference TRBV7-8 and TRBJ1-1): GAGVSQSPRYKVAKRGQDVALRCDPISGHVSLFWYQQALGQGPEFLTYFQNEAQLDKSGLPSDRFFAERPEGSVSTLKIQRTQQEDSAVYLCASSLLGGTDTEAFFGQGTRLTVV.

The chain joins TRBV5-1 to TRBJ2-1. The CDR3 spans 13 residues. Per germline, CDR1 SGHRS and CDR2 YFSETQ. CDR3 region: CASSLAILNEQFF.

This sequence joins TRBV10-3 and TRBJ2-3; TCRdb's D call, TRBD2, is unchecked because there is no DNA. The CDR3 length is 15 residues. Germline V lookup: CDR1 ENHRY, CDR2 SYGVKD. CDR3 residues: CAIGVEGGFTDTQYF.

The chain is built from TRBV2 and TRBJ2-7; TCRdb names TRBD1, which stays unverified in the absence of DNA. Germline lookup yields CDR1 SNHLY and CDR2 FYNNEI. The CDR3 spans 17 residues. The CDR3 here is CASSASPDGQGLGEQYF.

The rearrangement joins TRBV4-1 to TRBJ2-7. The CDR3 totals 15 residues. Germline V CDR1 and CDR2: MGHRA, YSYEKL. The CDR3 spells CASSQEAGGAYEQYF.

The rearrangement joins TRBV7-3 to TRBJ2-2; absent DNA, TCRdb's TRBD1 call cannot be checked. Germline loops: CDR1 SGHTA, CDR2 FQGTGA. The CDR3 covers 15 residues. The CDR3 spells CASSSRGPNTGELFF.

The rearrangement uses TRBV28 and TRBJ2-1; with no DNA, the TCRdb D assignment of TRBD2 cannot be verified. CDR3 length equals 23 residues. The germline gives CDR1 MDHEN, CDR2 SYDVKM. The CDR3 is CASVHGSSPGLAGGRPTYNEQFF.

The rearrangement links TRBV7-3 to TRBJ2-2. Per germline, CDR1 SGHTA and CDR2 FQGTGA. The CDR3 contains 13 residues. This CDR3 is CASSLGYTGELFF.

The chain joins TRBV7-9 to TRBJ1-5. The CDR3 totals 15 residues. CDR1 is SEHNR and CDR2 is FQNEAQ in the germline V gene (reference sequence). The CDR3 reads CASSLEGGPNQPQHF. Complete variable domain (other parts from reference TRBV7-9 and TRBJ1-5): DTGVSQNPRHKITKRGQNVTFRCDPISEHNRLYWYRQTLGQGPEFLTYFQNEAQLEKSRLLSDRFSAERPKGSFSTLEIQRTEQGDSAMYLCASSLEGGPNQPQHFGDGTRLSIL.

This chain uses TRBV29-1 with TRBJ2-1; checking the TCRdb D call of TRBD1 is not possible without DNA. The CDR3 runs 13 residues. Germline loops: CDR1 SQVTM, CDR2 ANQGSEA. The CDR3 region is CSVERGARIEQFF.

The chain is built from TRBV20-1 and TRBJ1-2; absent DNA, TCRdb's TRBD1 call cannot be checked. Germline-derived CDR1 and CDR2 are DFQATT and SNEGSKA (reference sequence). CDR3 length: 16 amino acids. CDR3 region: CSARESGPGWNYGYTF.

This chain uses TRBV12-3 or TRBV12-4 with TRBJ2-5; without DNA, the TCRdb call of TRBD1 cannot be checked. The CDR3 consists of 17 residues. CDR3 in amino acids: CASMNGQPVYLQETQYF.

This chain uses TRBV29-1 with TRBJ2-2. The CDR3 extends over 12 amino acids. From germline, CDR1 is SQVTM and CDR2 ANQGSEA. The CDR3 spells CSVRFSTRELFF.

The J gene is TRBJ1-4, the V gene TRBV6-6. The CDR3 sequence is 14 residues long. CDR1 MNHNY and CDR2 SVGAGI come from the germline V gene (reference sequence). The CDR3 here is CASSAQATNEKLFF.

V is TRBV19 and J is TRBJ2-2. The CDR3 totals 13 residues. Germline-derived CDR1 and CDR2 are LNHDA and SQIVND (reference sequence). CDR3 in amino acids: CASAPENTGELFF. The variable domain in full, completed from reference TRBV19 and TRBJ2-2, reads DGGITQSPKYLFRKEGQNVTLSCEQNLNHDAMYWYRQDPGQGLRLIYYSQIVNDFQKGDIAEGYSVSREKKESFPLTVTSAQKNPTAFYLCASAPENTGELFFGEGSRLTVL.